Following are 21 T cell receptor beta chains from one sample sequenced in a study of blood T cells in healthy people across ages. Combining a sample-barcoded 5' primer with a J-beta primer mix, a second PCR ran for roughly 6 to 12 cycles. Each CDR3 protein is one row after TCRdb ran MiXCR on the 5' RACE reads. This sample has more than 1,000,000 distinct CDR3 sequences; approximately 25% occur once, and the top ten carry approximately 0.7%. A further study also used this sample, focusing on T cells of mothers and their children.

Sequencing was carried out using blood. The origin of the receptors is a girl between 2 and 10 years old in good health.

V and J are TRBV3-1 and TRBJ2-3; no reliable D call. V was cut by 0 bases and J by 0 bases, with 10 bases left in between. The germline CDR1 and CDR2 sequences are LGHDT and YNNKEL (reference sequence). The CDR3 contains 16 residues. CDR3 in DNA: TGTGCCAGCAGCCAAGATATCGGTCAGAGCACAGATACGCAGTATTTT. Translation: CASSQDIGQSTDTQYF.

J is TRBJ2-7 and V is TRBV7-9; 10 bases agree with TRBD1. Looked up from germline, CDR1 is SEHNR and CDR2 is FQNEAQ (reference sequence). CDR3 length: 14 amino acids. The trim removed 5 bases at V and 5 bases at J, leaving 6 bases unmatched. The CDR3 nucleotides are TGTGCCAGCAGCATAAGACAGGGGGCCAACGAGCAGTACTTC. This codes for CASSIRQGANEQYF.

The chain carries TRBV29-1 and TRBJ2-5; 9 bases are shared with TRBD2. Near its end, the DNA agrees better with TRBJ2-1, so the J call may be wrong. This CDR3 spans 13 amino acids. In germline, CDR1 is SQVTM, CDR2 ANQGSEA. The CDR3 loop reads CSVDRASGTEQFF. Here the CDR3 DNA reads TGCAGCGTTGATCGGGCTAGCGGGACCGAGCAGTTCTTC.

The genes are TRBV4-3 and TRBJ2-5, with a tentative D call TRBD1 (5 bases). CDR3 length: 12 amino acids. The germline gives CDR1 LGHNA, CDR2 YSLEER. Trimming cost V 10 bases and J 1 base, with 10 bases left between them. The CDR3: CAIRQPQETQYF. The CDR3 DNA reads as TGCGCCATCCGACAGCCCCAAGAGACCCAGTACTTC.

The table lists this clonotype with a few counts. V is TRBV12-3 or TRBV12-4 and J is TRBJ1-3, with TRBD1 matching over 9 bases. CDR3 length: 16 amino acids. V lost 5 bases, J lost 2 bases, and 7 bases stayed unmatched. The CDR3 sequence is CASSIIGQGPGNTIYF. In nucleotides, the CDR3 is TGTGCCAGCAGTATTATCGGACAGGGGCCTGGAAACACCATATATTTT.

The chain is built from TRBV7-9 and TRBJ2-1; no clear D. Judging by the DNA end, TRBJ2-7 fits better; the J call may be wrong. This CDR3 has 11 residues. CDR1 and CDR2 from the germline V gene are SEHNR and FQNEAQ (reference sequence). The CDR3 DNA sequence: TGTGCCAGCAGCCCCCGGAAGGAGCAGTACTTC. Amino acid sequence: CASSPRKEQYF.

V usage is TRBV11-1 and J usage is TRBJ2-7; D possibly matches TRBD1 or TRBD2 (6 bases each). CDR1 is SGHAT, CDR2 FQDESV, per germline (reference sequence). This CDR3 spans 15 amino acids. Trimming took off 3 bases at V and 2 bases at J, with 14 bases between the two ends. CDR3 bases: TGTGCCAGCAGCTTCCCGGGGGCCCTACCCTACGAGCAGTACTTC. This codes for CASSFPGALPYEQYF.

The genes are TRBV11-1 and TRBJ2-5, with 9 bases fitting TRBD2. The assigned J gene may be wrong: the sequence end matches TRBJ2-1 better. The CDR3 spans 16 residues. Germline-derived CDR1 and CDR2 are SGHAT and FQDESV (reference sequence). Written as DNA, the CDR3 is TGTGCCAGCAGCTTAGTAGCGGGGGCCCCGTACAATGAGCAGTTCTTC. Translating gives CASSLVAGAPYNEQFF.

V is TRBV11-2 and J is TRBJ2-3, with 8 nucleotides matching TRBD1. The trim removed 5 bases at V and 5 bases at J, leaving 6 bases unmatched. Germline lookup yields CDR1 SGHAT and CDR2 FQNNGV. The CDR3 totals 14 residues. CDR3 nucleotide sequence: TGTGCCAGCAGCCGACCTACAGGGGGAGATACGCAGTATTTT. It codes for CASSRPTGGDTQYF.

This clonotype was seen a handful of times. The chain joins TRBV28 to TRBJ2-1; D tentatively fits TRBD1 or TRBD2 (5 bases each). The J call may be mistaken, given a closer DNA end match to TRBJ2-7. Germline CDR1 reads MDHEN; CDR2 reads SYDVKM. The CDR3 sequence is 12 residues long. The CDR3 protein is CASSPGPFEQYF. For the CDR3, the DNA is TGTGCCAGCAGTCCGGGACCCTTCGAGCAGTACTTC.

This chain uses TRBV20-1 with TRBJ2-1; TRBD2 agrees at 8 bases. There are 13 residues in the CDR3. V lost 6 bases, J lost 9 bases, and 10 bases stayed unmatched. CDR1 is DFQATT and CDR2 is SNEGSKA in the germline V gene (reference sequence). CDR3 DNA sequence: TGCAGTGCCCACAGCGGGAGCCGGGGTGAGCAGTTCTTC. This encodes CSAHSGSRGEQFF.

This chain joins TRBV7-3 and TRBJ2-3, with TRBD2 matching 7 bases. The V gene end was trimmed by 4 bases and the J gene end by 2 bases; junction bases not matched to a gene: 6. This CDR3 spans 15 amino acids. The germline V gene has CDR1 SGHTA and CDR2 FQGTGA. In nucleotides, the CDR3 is TGTGCCAGCAGCTCATCAGCGGGGTCCACAGATACGCAGTATTTT. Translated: CASSSSAGSTDTQYF.

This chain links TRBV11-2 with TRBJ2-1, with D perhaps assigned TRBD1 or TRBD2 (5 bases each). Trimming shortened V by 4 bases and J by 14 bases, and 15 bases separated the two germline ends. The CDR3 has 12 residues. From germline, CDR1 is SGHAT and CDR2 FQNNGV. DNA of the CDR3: TGTGCCAGCAGCTCGGACGGGACGTGGGAGTTCTTC. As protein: CASSSDGTWEFF.

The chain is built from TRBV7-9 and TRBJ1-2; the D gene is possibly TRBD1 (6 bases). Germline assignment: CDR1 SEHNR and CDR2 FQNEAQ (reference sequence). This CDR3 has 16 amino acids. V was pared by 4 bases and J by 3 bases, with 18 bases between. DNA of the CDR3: TGTGCCAGCAGCTCATCCGTCAGGGGAAGGGACTATGGCTACACCTTC. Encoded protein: CASSSSVRGRDYGYTF.

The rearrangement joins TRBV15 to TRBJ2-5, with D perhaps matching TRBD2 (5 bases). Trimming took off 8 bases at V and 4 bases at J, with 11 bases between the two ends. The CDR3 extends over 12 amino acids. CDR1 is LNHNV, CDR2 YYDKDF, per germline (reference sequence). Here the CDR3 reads CATRGSGETQYF. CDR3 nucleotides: TGTGCCACCCGAGGGAGTGGAGAGACCCAGTACTTC.

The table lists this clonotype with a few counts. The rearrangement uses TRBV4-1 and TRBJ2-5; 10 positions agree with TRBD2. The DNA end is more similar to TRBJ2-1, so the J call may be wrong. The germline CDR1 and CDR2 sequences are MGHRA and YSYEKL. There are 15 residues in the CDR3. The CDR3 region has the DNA TGCGCCAGCAGCCAAGCAGCGGGAGGGCCTGATGAGCAGTTCTTC. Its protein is CASSQAAGGPDEQFF.

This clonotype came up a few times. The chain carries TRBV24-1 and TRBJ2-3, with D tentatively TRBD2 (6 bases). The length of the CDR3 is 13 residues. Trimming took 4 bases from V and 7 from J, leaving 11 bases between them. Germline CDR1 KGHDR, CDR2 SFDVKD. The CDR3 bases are TGTGCCACCAGTGACCCGGGACTGTATACGCAGTATTTT. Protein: CATSDPGLYTQYF.

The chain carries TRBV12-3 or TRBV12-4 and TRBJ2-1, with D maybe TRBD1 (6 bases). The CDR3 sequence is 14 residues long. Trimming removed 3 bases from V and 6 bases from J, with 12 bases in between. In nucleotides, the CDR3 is TGTGCCAGCAGTTTGAGCCAGGGGAGCAATGAGCAGTTCTTC. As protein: CASSLSQGSNEQFF.

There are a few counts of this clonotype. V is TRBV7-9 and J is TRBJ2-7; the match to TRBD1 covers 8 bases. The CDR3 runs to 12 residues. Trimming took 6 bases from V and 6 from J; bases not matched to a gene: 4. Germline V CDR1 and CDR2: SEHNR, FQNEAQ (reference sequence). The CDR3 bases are TGTGCCAGCAGGACAGGGGAGACCGAGCAGTACTTC. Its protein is CASRTGETEQYF.

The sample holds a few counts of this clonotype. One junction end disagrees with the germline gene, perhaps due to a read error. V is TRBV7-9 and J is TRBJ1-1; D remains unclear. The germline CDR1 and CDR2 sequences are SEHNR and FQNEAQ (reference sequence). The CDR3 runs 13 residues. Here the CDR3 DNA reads TGTGCCAGCAGCTCAAAGGTGAACACTGAAGCCTTCTTT. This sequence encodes CASSSKVNTEAFF.

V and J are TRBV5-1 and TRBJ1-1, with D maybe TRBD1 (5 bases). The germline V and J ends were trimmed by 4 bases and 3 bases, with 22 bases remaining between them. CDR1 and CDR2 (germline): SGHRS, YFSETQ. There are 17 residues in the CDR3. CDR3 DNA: TGCGCCAGCAGCCCTCCTCGCAGAACAGTGGGGGACACTGAAGCTTTCTTT. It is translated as CASSPPRRTVGDTEAFF.